The entry below describes one TCR beta chain. The junction departs from the called germline gene at one end, perhaps through a read error. Each CDR3 protein gets one entry after TCRdb re-called the RACE reads with MiXCR. The repertoire consists of 110,000 or so distinct CDR3 sequences, with roughly a tenth occurring once and the leading ten covering more than 3%. This sample is drawn from a study of human T cells and chemical hapten exposure. This CDR3 region has 14 residues. The time point is: patch test 2, 6 weeks after DPC sensitization. Stated treatment: therapeutic diphenylcyclopropenone sensitization with weekly scalp DPC.

The chain has TRBV12-3 or TRBV12-4 and TRBJ1-3, with D maybe TRBD1 (6 bases). The source was whole blood, collected in connection with sensitization to the hapten diphenylcyclopropenone (DPC). The TCR sequence derives from a woman aged 40 to 50 with alopecia areata. Some clones in this sample may be carry-over from other donors' samples. CDR3 nucleotides: TGTGCCAGCAGTCGACAGGCCTCTGAAAACACCATATATTTT. This sequence encodes CASSRQASENTIYF.